The text below deals with one TCR beta chain. This sample is drawn from a study of T cell changes during pregnancy in multiple sclerosis. V dropped 2 bases and J dropped 3 bases, with 11 bases sitting between them. Germline V gives CDR1 SGHNT, CDR2 YENEEA. The CDR3 runs to 15 residues. The data were produced by immunoSEQ multiplex PCR, yet TCRdb's version contains in-frame clones alone and is incomplete. The table records almost 35,000 clones, 75% to 95% of them present only once. The genes are TRBV11-3 and TRBJ2-1; D possibly corresponds to TRBD2 (5 bases). The source of this sequence is a female donor with multiple sclerosis, enrolled in a pregnancy study. Sequencing was performed on CD8+ T cells from peripheral blood mononuclear cells, taken in the first trimester of pregnancy. The DNA of the CDR3 is TGTGCCAGCAGCTTACGGGGAAGTAGCTACAATGAGCAGTTCTTC. Protein sequence: CASSLRGSSYNEQFF. The full variable domain, in which reference TRBV11-3 and TRBJ2-1 provide the parts outside the CDR3, is EAGVVQSPRYKIIEKKQPVAFWCNPISGHNTLYWYLQNLGQGPELLIRYENEEAVDDSQLPKDRFSAERLKGVDSTLKIQPAELGDSAVYLCASSLRGSSYNEQFFGPGTRLTVL.